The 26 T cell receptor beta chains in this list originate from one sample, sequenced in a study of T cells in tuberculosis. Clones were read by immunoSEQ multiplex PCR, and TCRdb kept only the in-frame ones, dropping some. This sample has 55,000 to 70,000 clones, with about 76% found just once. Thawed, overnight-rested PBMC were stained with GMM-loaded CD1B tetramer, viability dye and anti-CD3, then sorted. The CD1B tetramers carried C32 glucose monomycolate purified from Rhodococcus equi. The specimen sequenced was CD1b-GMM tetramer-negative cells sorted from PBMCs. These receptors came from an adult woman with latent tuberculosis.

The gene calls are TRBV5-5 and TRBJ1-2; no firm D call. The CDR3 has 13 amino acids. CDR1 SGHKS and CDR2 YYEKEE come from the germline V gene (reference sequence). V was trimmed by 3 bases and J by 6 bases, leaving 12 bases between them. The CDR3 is CASSSLGRDGYTF. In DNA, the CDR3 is TGTGCCAGCAGCTCCCTGGGGAGGGATGGCTACACCTTC.

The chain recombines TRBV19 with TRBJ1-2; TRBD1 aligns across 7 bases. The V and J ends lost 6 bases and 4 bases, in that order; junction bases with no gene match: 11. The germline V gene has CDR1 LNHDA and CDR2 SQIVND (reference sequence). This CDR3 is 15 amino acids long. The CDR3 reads CASSLGQRFFYGYTF. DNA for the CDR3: TGTGCCAGTAGCCTGGGACAGAGATTCTTCTATGGCTACACCTTC.

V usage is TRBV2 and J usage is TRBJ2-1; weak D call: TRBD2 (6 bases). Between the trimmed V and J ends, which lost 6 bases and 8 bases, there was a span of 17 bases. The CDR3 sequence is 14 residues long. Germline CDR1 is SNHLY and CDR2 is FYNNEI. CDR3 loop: CASRPPRDSDEQFF. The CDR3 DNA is TGTGCCAGCAGGCCCCCGCGGGACTCAGATGAGCAGTTCTTC. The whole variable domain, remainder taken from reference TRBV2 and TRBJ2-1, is EPEVTQTPSHQVTQMGQEVILRCVPISNHLYFYWYRQILGQKVEFLVSFYNNEISEKSEIFDDQFSVERPDGSNFTLKIRSTKLEDSAMYFCASRPPRDSDEQFFGPGTRLTVL.

The CDR3 is CASGHPQRSNTIYF. Written as DNA, the CDR3 is TGTGCTAGTGGCCACCCACAGCGGTCAAACACCATATATTTT. The rearrangement links TRBV12-5 to TRBJ1-3; D is uncertain. This CDR3 is built from 14 residues. Germline CDR1 is LGHNT and CDR2 is FRNRAP. V lost 6 bases, J lost 6 bases, and 15 bases lay in between.

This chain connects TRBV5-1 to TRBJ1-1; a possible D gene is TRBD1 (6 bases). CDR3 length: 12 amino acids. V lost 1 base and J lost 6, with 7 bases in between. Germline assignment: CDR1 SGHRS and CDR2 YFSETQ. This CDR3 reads CASSLTGPEAFF. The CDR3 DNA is TGCGCCAGCAGCTTGACAGGGCCTGAAGCTTTCTTT.

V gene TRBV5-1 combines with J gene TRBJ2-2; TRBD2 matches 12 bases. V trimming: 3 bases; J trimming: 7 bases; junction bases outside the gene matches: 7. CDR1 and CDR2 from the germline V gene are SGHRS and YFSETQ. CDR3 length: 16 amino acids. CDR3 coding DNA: TGCGCCAGCAGCTCACTAGCGGGAGGAAGGGACGGGGAGCTGTTTTTT. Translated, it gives CASSSLAGGRDGELFF.

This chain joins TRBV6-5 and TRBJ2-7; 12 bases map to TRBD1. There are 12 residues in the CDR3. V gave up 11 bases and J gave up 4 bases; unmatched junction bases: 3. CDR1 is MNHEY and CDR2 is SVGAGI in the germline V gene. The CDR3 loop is CAAGQGAYEQYF. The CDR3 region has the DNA TGTGCCGCGGGACAGGGGGCTTACGAGCAGTACTTC.

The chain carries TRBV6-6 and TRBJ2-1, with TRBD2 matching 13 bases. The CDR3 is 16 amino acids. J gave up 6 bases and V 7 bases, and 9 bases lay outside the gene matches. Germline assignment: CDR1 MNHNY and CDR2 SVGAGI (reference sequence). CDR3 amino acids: CASNGLAGVPSNEQFF. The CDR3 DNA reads TGTGCCAGCAACGGACTAGCGGGGGTACCCTCCAATGAGCAGTTCTTC.

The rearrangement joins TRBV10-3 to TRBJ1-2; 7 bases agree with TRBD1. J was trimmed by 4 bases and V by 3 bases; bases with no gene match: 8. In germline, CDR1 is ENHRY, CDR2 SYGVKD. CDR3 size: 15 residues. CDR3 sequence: CAISDTGAPSYGYTF. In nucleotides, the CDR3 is TGTGCCATCAGTGACACAGGGGCCCCTTCCTATGGCTACACCTTC.

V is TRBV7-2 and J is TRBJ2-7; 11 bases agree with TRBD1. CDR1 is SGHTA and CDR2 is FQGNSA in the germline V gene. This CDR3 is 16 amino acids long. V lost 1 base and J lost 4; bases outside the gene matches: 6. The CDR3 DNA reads TGTGCCAGCAGCTTAGGCGCCGGGACAGGGGGATACGAGCAGTACTTC. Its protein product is CASSLGAGTGGYEQYF.

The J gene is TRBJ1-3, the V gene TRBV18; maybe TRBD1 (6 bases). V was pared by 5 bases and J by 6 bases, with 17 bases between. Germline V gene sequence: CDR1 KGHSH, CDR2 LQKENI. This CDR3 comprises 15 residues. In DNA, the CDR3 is TGTGCCAGCTCATTTTCAGGGGCTCCCGAAAACACCATATATTTT. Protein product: CASSFSGAPENTIYF.

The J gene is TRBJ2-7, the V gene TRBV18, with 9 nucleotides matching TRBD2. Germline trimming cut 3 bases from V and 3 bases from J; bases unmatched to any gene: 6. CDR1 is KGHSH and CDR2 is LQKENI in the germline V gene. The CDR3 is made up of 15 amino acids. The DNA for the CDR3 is TGTGCCAGCTCACCCGGACTAGCGACTTTCTACGAGCAGTACTTC. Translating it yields CASSPGLATFYEQYF.

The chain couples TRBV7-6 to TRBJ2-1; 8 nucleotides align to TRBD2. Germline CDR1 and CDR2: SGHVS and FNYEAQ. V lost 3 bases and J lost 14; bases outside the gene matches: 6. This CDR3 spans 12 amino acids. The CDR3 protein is CASSFRGGVEFF. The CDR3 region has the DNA TGTGCCAGCAGCTTCCGGGGGGGCGTGGAGTTCTTC.

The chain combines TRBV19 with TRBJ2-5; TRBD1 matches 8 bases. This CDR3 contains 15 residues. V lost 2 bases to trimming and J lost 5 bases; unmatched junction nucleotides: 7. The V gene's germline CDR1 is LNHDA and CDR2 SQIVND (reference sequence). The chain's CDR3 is CASSILTGAQETQYF. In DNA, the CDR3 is TGTGCCAGTAGTATACTGACAGGGGCGCAGGAGACCCAGTACTTC.

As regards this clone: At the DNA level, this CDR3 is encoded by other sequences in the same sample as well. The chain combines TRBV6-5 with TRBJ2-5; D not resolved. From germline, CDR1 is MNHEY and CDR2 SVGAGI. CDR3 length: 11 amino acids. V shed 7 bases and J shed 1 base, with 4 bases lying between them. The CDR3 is CASNIQETQYF. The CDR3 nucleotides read TGTGCCAGCAATATCCAAGAGACCCAGTACTTC.

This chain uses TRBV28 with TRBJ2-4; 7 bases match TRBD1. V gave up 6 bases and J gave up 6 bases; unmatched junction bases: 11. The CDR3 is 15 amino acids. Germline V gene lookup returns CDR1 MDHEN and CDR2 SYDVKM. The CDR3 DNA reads TGTGCCAGCAGCCTCCTCCCCAGACAGGGAAACATTCAGTACTTC. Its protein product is CASSLLPRQGNIQYF.

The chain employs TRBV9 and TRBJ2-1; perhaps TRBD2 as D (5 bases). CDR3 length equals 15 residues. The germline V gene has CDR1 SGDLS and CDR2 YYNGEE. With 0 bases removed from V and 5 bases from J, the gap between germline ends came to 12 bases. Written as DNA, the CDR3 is TGTGCCAGCAGCGTAGCGAGCGGTCCCAACAATGAGCAGTTCTTC. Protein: CASSVASGPNNEQFF.

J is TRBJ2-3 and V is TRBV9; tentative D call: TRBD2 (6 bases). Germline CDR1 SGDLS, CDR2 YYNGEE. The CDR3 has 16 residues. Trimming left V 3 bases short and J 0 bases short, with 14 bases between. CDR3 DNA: TGTGCCAGCAGCGCCACGGGACTCCACAGCACAGATACGCAGTATTTT. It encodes CASSATGLHSTDTQYF.

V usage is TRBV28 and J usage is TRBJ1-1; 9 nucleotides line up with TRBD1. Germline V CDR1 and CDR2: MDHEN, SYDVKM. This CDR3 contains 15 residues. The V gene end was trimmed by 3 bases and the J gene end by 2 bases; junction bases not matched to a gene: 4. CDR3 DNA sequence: TGTGCCAGCAGTTTGGGACAGGGAAGAAACACTGAAGCTTTCTTT. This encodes CASSLGQGRNTEAFF.

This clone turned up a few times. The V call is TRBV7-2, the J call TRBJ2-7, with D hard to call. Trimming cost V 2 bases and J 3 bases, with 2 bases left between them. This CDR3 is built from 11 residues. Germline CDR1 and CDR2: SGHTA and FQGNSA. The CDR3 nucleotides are TGTGCCAGCAGCTTACTCTACGAGCAGTACTTC. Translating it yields CASSLLYEQYF.

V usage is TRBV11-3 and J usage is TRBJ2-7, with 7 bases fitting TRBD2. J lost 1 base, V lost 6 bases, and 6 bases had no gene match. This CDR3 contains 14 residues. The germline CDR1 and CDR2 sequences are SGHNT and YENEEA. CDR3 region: CASRSREGSYEQYF. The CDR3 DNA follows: TGTGCCAGCAGATCGAGGGAGGGTTCCTACGAGCAGTACTTC. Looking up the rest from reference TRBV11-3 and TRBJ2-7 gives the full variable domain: EAGVVQSPRYKIIEKKQPVAFWCNPISGHNTLYWYLQNLGQGPELLIRYENEEAVDDSQLPKDRFSAERLKGVDSTLKIQPAELGDSAVYLCASRSREGSYEQYFGPGTRLTVT.

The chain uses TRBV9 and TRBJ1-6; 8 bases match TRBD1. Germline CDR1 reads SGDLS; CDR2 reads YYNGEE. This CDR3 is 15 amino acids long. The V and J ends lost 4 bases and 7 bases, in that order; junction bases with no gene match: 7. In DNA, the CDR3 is TGTGCCAGCAGCCCACTACAGGGGGGGAATTCACCCCTCCACTTT. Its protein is CASSPLQGGNSPLHF.

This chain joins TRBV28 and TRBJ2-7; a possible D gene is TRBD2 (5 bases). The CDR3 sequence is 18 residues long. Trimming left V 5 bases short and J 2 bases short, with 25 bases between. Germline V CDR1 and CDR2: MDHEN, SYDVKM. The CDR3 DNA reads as TGTGCCAGCAGTCATAGGAACGGGATCAGAGCGGTGACCTACGAGCAGTACTTC. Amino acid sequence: CASSHRNGIRAVTYEQYF.

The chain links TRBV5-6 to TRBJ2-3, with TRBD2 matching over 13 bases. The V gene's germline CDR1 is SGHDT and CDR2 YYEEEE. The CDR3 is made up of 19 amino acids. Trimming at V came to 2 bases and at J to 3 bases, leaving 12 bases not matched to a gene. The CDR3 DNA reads TGTGCCAGCAGCTTACTAGCGGGGGGGACCCGATCTCAAACAGATACGCAGTATTTT. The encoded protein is CASSLLAGGTRSQTDTQYF.

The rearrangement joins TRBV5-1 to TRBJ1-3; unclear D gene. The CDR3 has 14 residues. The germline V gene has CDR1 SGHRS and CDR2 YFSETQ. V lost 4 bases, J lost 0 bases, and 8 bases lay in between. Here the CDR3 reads CASSPGGSGNTIYF. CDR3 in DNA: TGCGCCAGCAGCCCGGGTGGCTCTGGAAACACCATATATTTT. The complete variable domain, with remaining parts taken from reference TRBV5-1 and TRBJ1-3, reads KAGVTQTPRYLIKTRGQQVTLSCSPISGHRSVSWYQQTPGQGLQFLFEYFSETQRNKGNFPGRFSGRQFSNSRSEMNVSTLELGDSALYLCASSPGGSGNTIYFGEGSWLTVV.

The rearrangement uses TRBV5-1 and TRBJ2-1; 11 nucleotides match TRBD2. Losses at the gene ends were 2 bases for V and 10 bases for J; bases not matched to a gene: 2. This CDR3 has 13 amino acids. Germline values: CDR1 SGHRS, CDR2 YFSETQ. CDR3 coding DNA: TGCGCCAGCAGCTTCCTAGCGGGGGGCGAGCAGTTCTTC. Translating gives CASSFLAGGEQFF. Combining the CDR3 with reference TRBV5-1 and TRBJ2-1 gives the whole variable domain KAGVTQTPRYLIKTRGQQVTLSCSPISGHRSVSWYQQTPGQGLQFLFEYFSETQRNKGNFPGRFSGRQFSNSRSEMNVSTLELGDSALYLCASSFLAGGEQFFGPGTRLTVL.